One sample yielded the 14 T cell receptor beta chains listed below, sequenced in a study of cytomegalovirus exposure and HLA in healthy donors listed by TCRdb under 2017. The receptor library was made with the immunoSEQ multiplex PCR assay. Held by TCRdb, this immuneACCESS table contains in-frame sequences only and omits some clones. Under half of the omission traces to an unresolved V gene where checked; the cause of the rest is unknown. The sample table holds about 240,000 clones, of which 70% to 90% were seen once. The biggest ten clones account for 1% to 1.5% of the sample. Sequencing was carried out using PBMCs. These receptors all come from a woman aged 30 to 39 in good health and CMV-seropositive.

In this sample, this clone turned up once. CDR3 DNA sequence: TGTGCTAGTGGACAGGGGCAAGGATCGGAGACCCAGTACTTC. It is translated as CASGQGQGSETQYF. J is TRBJ2-5 and V is TRBV7-7; 9 nucleotides align to TRBD1. The CDR3 contains 14 residues. Germline CDR1 is SSHAT and CDR2 is FNYEAQ (reference sequence).

The chain's CDR3 is CASSLQAGGEKLFF. CDR3 nucleotide sequence: TGTGCCAGCAGTTTACAGGCAGGGGGTGAAAAACTGTTTTTT. The V and J genes are TRBV27 and TRBJ1-4; TRBD1 matches at 7 bases. Germline loops: CDR1 MNHEY, CDR2 SMNVEV (reference sequence). The CDR3 spans 14 residues. J lost 7 bases, V lost 2 bases, and 4 bases had no gene match.

This clone was seen a handful of times. The rearrangement links TRBV2 to TRBJ2-7; D is possibly TRBD1 (6 bases). V dropped 4 bases and J dropped 2 bases, with 12 bases sitting between them. In germline, CDR1 is SNHLY, CDR2 FYNNEI. The CDR3 covers 14 residues. The chain's CDR3 is CASSVYRVPYEQYF. For the CDR3, the DNA is TGTGCCAGCAGTGTTTACAGGGTCCCCTACGAGCAGTACTTC.

The chain is built from TRBV9 and TRBJ1-3, with D possibly matching TRBD1 (5 bases). V lost 1 base and J 0 bases, leaving 11 bases between the germline ends. Per the germline V gene, CDR1 is SGDLS and CDR2 is YYNGEE. The CDR3 runs 16 residues. The CDR3 sequence is CASSVTAGLSGNTIYF. In nucleotides, the CDR3 is TGTGCCAGCAGCGTAACTGCGGGGCTCTCTGGAAACACCATATATTTT.

This sequence joins TRBV27 and TRBJ2-1; 7 bases fit TRBD1. Unmatched junction bases numbered 14, after V lost 3 bases and J lost 3 bases. Per germline, CDR1 MNHEY and CDR2 SMNVEV (reference sequence). The CDR3 covers 18 residues. CDR3 in DNA: TGTGCCAGCAGTTTTGGGACAGTGGTAAGCTCCCTCTACAATGAGCAGTTCTTC. This translates into CASSFGTVVSSLYNEQFF.

This clone was detected a few times. The chain carries TRBV15 and TRBJ1-2; TRBD1 might be the D (5 bases). Trimming shortened V by 5 bases and J by 8 bases, and 24 bases separated the two germline ends. CDR3 length: 16 residues. Germline CDR1 LNHNV, CDR2 YYDKDF (reference sequence). The CDR3 coding sequence is TGTGCCACCAGCGGCTTGGGGAGGGGAAGGGAAGAAGGCTACACCTTC. This translates into CATSGLGRGREEGYTF.

The chain is built from TRBV19 and TRBJ2-7; TRBD2 matches 14 bases. The CDR3 totals 17 residues. In germline, CDR1 is LNHDA, CDR2 SQIVND (reference sequence). The J segment lost 0 bases and the V segment lost 6 bases, leaving 7 bases of the junction unmatched. Here the CDR3 DNA reads TGTGCCAGTAGCCCGGGACTAGCGGGAGCCAACTCCTACGAGCAGTACTTC. This sequence encodes CASSPGLAGANSYEQYF.

V is TRBV6-6 and J is TRBJ1-1; D is ambiguous. Germline V CDR1 and CDR2: MNHNY, SVGAGI (reference sequence). The CDR3 loop spans 13 amino acids. With 2 bases removed from V and 2 bases from J, the gap between germline ends came to 6 bases. The CDR3 spells CASSYPGNTEAFF. The CDR3 nucleotides are TGTGCCAGCAGTTACCCGGGTAACACTGAAGCTTTCTTT.

The chain carries TRBV7-9 and TRBJ1-3, with D perhaps TRBD1 (6 bases). CDR3 length: 14 amino acids. Trimming stripped 8 bases from V and 2 bases from J, with 13 bases between. Germline V gene sequence: CDR1 SEHNR, CDR2 FQNEAQ (reference sequence). CDR3 coding DNA: TGTGCCAGCGGCCCACAGGGAACTGGAAACACCATATATTTT. Translated, it gives CASGPQGTGNTIYF.

The rearrangement links TRBV27 to TRBJ2-7, with a possible D match to TRBD1 (6 bases). The CDR3 extends over 14 amino acids. Germline CDR1 and CDR2: MNHEY and SMNVEV (reference sequence). Trimming left V 6 bases short and J 0 bases short, with 12 bases between. CDR3 sequence: CASRATGISYEQYF. Written as DNA, the CDR3 is TGTGCCAGCAGGGCAACAGGGATCTCCTACGAGCAGTACTTC.

This clone occurred a few times. The chain employs TRBV10-1 and TRBJ2-5; 7 nucleotides align to TRBD1. The CDR3 spans 14 residues. The J segment lost 1 base and the V segment lost 6 bases, leaving 5 bases of the junction unmatched. Per germline, CDR1 WNHNN and CDR2 SYGVQD (reference sequence). CDR3 protein: CASSLRTGQETQYF. The CDR3 DNA reads as TGCGCCAGCAGCCTCAGGACAGGCCAAGAGACCCAGTACTTC.

This sequence joins TRBV5-4 and TRBJ2-5, with D unclear. This CDR3 contains 15 residues. CDR1 is SGHNT, CDR2 YYREEE, per germline (reference sequence). V dropped 0 bases and J dropped 4 bases, with 13 bases sitting between them. The CDR3 nucleotides are TGTGCCAGCAGCTTGGAGTCCGAGTTAGTAGAGACCCAGTACTTC. Amino acid sequence: CASSLESELVETQYF.

The V and J genes are TRBV7-9 and TRBJ2-1; the D gene is possibly TRBD1 (6 bases). This CDR3 spans 15 amino acids. V gave up 7 bases and J gave up 3 bases, with 16 bases separating them. Per the germline V gene, CDR1 is SEHNR and CDR2 is FQNEAQ (reference sequence). The CDR3 DNA is TGTGCCAGCACCCCAGGGGTTAGGGACTACAATGAGCAGTTCTTC. It is translated as CASTPGVRDYNEQFF.

The V call is TRBV4-1, the J call TRBJ2-2; D is possibly TRBD1 (5 bases). This CDR3 has 14 amino acids. V was shortened by 2 bases and J by 6 bases, with 10 bases between the two germline ends. CDR1 and CDR2 from the germline V gene are MGHRA and YSYEKL. This CDR3 is CASSQQSGSGELFF. Written as DNA, the CDR3 is TGCGCCAGCAGCCAACAATCAGGGTCCGGGGAGCTGTTTTTT.